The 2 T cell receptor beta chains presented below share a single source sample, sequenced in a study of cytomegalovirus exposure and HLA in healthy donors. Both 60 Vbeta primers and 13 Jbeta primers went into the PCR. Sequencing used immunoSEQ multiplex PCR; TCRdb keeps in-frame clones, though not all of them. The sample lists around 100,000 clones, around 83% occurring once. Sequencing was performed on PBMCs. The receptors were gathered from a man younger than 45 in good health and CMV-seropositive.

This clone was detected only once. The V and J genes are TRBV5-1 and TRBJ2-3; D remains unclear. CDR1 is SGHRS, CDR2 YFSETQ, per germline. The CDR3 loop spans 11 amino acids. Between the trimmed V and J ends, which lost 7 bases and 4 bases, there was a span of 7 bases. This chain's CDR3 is CASVIADTQYF. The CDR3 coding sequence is TGCGCCAGCGTCATTGCAGATACGCAGTATTTT.

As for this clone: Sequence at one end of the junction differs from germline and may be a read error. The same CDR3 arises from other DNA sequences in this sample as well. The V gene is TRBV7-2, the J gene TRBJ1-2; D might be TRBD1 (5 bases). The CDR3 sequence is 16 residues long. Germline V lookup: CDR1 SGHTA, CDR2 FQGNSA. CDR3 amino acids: CASSLGGSGKLLGYTF. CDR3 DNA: TGCGCCAGCAGCTTAGGTGGTTCAGGGAAGCTTCTTGGCTACACCTTC.